The subject of this entry is one TCR beta chain. What it binds is not known. This specimen comes from a study of blood T cells in healthy people across ages. Study outcomes and limitations: A roughly linear age-dependent decrease characterized TCR beta diversity per million T cells.

Germline CDR1 and CDR2: LGHNA and YSLEER. The CDR3 sequence is 15 residues long. The junction had 4 bases not matched to a gene; V was cut back by 3 bases and J by 7 bases. A second PCR, run for about 7 to 11 cycles, used a sample-barcoded 5' primer plus a J-beta primer mix. TCRdb called the 5' RACE reads again in MiXCR, with one record for every CDR3 protein. This table has fewer than 900,000 distinct CDR3 sequences, under 40% appearing once. This receptor was obtained from a man aged 18 to 30 in good health. Source material: blood. This chain connects TRBV4-3 to TRBJ1-5, with 12 bases matching TRBD1. In DNA form, the CDR3 reads TGCGCCAGCAGCCAGGGGACAGGGGGCGTCCAGCCCCAGCATTTT. Residues: CASSQGTGGVQPQHF.